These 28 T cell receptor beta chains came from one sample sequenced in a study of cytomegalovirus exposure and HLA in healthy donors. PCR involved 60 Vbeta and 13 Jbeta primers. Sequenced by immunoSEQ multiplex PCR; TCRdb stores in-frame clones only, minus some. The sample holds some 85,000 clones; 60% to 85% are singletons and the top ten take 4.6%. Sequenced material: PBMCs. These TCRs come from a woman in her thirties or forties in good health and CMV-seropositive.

The CDR3 DNA sequence: TGTGCCAGTAGTATCGGGGTAGCCTACGAGCAGTACTTC. This gives the protein CASSIGVAYEQYF. The chain carries TRBV19 and TRBJ2-7, with a possible D match to TRBD2 (5 bases). This CDR3 contains 13 residues. The V gene's germline CDR1 is LNHDA and CDR2 SQIVND (reference sequence). Trimming removed 3 bases from V and 2 bases from J, with 8 bases in between.

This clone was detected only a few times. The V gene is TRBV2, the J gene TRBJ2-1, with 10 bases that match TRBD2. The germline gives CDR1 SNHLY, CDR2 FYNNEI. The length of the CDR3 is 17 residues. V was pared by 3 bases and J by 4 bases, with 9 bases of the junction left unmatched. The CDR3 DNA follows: TGTGCCAGCAGTGACAGGGGGAAGCGGGAGGGTTACAATGAGCAGTTCTTC. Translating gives CASSDRGKREGYNEQFF.

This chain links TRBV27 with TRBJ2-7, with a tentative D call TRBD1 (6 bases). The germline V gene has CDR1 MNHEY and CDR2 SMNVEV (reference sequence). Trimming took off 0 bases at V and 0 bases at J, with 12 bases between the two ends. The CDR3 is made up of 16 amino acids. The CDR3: CASSLSATGISYEQYF. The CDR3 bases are TGTGCCAGCAGTTTATCTGCAACAGGGATCTCCTACGAGCAGTACTTC.

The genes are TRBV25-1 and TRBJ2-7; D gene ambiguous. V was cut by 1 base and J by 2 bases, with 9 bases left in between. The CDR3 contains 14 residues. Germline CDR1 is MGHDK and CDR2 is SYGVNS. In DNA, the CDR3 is TGTGCCAGCAGTGAATTGAGAGTTACCTACGAGCAGTACTTC. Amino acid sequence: CASSELRVTYEQYF.

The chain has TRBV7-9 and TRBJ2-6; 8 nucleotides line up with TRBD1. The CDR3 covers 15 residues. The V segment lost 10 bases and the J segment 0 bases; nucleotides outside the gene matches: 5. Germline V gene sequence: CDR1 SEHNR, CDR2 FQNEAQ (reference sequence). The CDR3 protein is CATGQGSSGANVLTF. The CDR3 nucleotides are TGTGCCACCGGACAGGGAAGCTCTGGGGCCAACGTCCTGACTTTC.

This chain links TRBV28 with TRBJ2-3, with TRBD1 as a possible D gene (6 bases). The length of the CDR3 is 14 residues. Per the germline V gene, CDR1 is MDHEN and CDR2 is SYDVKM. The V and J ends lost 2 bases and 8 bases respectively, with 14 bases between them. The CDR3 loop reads CASSLSQGPGTQYF. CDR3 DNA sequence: TGTGCCAGCAGTTTAAGCCAGGGGCCCGGTACGCAGTATTTT.

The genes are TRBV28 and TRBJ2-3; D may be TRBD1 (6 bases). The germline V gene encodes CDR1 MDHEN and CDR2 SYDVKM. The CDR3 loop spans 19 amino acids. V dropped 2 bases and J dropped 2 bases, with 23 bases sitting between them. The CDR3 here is CASSLKNEQGFWDTDTQYF. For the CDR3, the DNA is TGTGCCAGCAGTTTAAAGAATGAGCAGGGGTTTTGGGACACAGATACGCAGTATTTT.

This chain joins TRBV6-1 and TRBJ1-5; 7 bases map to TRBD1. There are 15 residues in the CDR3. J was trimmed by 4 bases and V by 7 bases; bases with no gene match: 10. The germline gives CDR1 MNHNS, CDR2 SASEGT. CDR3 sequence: CASTKGDRENQPQHF. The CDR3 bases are TGTGCCAGCACCAAAGGGGACAGAGAAAATCAGCCCCAGCATTTT.

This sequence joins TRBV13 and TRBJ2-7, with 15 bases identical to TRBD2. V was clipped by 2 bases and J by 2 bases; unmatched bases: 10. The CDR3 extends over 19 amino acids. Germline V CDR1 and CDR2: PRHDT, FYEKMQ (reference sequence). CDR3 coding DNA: TGTGCCAGCAGCTTAAATAGGGGGACTAGCGGGAGGAACCCCTACGAGCAGTACTTC. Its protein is CASSLNRGTSGRNPYEQYF. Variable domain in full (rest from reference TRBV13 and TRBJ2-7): AAGVIQSPRHLIKEKRETATLKCYPIPRHDTVYWYQQGPGQDPQFLISFYEKMQSDKGSIPDRFSAQQFSDYHSELNMSSLELGDSALYFCASSLNRGTSGRNPYEQYFGPGTRLTVT.

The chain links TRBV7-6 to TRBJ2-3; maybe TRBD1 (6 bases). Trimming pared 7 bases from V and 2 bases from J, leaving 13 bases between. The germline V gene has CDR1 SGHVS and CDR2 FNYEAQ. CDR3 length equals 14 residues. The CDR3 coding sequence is TGTGCCAGCAACCCACAGGGTCCCACAGATACGCAGTATTTT. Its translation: CASNPQGPTDTQYF.

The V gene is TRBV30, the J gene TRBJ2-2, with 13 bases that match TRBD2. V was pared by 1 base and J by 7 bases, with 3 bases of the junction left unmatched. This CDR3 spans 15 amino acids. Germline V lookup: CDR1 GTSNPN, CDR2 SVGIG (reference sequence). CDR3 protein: CAWSGTSGRVGELFF. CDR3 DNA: TGTGCCTGGAGTGGGACTAGCGGGAGAGTCGGGGAGCTGTTTTTT.

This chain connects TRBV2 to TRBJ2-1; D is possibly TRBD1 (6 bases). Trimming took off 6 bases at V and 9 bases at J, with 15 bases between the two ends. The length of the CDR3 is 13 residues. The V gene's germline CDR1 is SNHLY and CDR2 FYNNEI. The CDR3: CASRDTGMGEQFF. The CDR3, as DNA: TGTGCCAGCAGGGATACAGGGATGGGTGAGCAGTTCTTC.

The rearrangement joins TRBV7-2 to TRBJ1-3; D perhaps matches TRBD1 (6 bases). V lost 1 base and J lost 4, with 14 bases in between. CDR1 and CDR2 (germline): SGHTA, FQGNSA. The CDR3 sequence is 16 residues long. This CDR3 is CASSLGDSGEGNTIYF. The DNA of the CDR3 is TGTGCCAGCAGCTTAGGAGACTCAGGGGAAGGAAACACCATATATTTT. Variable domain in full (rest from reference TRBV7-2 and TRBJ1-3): GAGVSQSPSNKVTEKGKDVELRCDPISGHTALYWYRQSLGQGLEFLIYFQGNSAPDKSGLPSDRFSAERTGGSVSTLTIQRTQQEDSAVYLCASSLGDSGEGNTIYFGEGSWLTVV.

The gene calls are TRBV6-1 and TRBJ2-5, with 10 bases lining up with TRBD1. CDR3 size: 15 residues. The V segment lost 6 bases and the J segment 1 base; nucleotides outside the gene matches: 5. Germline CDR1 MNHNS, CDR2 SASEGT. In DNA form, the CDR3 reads TGTGCCAGCAGCGGACAGGGGGGTACCCAAGAGACCCAGTACTTC. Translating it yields CASSGQGGTQETQYF.

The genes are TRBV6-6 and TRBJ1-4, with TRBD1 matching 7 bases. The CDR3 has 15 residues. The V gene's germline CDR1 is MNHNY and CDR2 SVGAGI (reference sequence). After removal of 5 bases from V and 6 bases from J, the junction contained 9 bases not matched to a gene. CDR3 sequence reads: CASSATGTVYEKLFF. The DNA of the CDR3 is TGTGCCAGCAGTGCAACCGGGACAGTATATGAAAAACTGTTTTTT.

CDR3 DNA sequence: TGTGCCAGCAGCTCTAGGGGTAGGAGAGCCCCACCATACAATGAGCAGTTCTTC. This encodes CASSSRGRRAPPYNEQFF. The chain links TRBV11-2 to TRBJ2-1, with a possible D match to TRBD1 (5 bases). Germline assignment: CDR1 SGHAT and CDR2 FQNNGV. The CDR3 sequence is 18 residues long. Trimming took 4 bases from V and 4 from J, leaving 23 bases between them.

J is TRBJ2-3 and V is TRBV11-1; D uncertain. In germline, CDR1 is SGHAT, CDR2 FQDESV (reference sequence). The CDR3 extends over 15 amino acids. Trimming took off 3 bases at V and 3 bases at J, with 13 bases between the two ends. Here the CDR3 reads CASSFKSQMTDTQYF. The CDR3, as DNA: TGTGCCAGCAGCTTTAAGTCCCAGATGACAGATACGCAGTATTTT.

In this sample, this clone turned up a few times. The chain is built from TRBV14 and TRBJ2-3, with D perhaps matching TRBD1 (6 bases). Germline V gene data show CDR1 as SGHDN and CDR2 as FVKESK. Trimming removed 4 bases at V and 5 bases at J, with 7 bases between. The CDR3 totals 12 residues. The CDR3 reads CASSLRGDTQYF. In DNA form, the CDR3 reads TGTGCCAGCAGCCTCAGGGGAGATACGCAGTATTTT.

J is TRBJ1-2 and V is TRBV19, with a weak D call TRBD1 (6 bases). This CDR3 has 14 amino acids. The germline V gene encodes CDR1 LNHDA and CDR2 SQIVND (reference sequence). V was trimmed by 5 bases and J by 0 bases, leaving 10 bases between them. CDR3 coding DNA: TGTGCCAGTAGTGGACAGCGTTCTAACTATGGCTACACCTTC. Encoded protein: CASSGQRSNYGYTF.

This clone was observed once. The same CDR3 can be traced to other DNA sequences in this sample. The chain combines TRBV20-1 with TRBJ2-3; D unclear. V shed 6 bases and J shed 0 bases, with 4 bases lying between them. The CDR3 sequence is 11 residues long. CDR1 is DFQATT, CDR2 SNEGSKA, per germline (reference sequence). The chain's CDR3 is CSARSTDTQYF. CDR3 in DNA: TGCAGTGCCCGTAGCACAGATACGCAGTATTTT.

CDR3 loop: CASSVVGGGDTQYF. CDR3 coding DNA: TGTGCCAGCAGCGTAGTGGGGGGAGGTGATACGCAGTATTTT. V usage is TRBV9 and J usage is TRBJ2-3, with D perhaps TRBD2 (6 bases). This CDR3 spans 14 amino acids. Between the trimmed V and J ends, which lost 0 bases and 6 bases, there was a span of 11 bases. The germline gives CDR1 SGDLS, CDR2 YYNGEE.

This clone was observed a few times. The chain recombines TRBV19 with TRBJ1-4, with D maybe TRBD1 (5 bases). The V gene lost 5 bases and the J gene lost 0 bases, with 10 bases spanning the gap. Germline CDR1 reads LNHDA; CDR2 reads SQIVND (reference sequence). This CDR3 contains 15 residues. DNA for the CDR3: TGTGCCAGTAGTGCATTACAGGCAACTAATGAAAAACTGTTTTTT. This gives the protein CASSALQATNEKLFF.

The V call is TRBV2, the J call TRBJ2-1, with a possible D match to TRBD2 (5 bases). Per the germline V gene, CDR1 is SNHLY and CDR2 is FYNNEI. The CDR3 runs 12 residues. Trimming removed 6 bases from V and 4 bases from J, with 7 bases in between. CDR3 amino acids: CASRGLYNEQFF. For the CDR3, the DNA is TGTGCCAGCAGAGGACTTTACAATGAGCAGTTCTTC.

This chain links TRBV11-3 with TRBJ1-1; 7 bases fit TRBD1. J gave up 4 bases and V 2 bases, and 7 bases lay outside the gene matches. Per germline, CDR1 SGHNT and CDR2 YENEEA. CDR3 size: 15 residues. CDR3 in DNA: TGTGCCAGCAGCTTATACAAGGGGGCGAGCACTGAAGCTTTCTTT. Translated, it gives CASSLYKGASTEAFF.

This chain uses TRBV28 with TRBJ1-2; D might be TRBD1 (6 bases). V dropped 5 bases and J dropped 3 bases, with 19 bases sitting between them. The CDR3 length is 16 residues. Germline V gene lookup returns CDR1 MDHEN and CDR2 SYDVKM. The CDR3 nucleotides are TGTGCCAGCAGTATACAGGGTTCATTATCTTACTATGGCTACACCTTC. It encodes CASSIQGSLSYYGYTF.

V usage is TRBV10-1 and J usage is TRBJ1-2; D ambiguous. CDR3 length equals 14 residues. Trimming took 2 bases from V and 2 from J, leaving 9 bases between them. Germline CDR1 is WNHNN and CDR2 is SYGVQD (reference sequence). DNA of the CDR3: TGCGCCAGCAGTGAGAGCACAGAAAACTATGGCTACACCTTC. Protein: CASSESTENYGYTF.

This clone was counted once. CDR3 sequence: CASSDGTGAGGEQYF. As DNA, the CDR3 is TGTGCCAGCAGCGACGGGACAGGGGCCGGCGGGGAGCAGTACTTC. The chain is built from TRBV7-8 and TRBJ2-7; 10 bases map to TRBD1. After removal of 5 bases from V and 7 bases from J, the junction contained 11 bases not matched to a gene. Germline loops: CDR1 SGHVS, CDR2 FQNEAQ. The CDR3 is 15 amino acids.

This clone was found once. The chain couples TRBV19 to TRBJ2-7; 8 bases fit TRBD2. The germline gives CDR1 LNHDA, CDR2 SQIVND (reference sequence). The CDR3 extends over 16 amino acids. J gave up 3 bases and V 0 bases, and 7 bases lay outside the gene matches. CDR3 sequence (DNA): TGTGCCAGTAGTATAGATGCGGGGGGCAATCACTACGAGCAGTACTTC. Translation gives CASSIDAGGNHYEQYF.